One and the same sample provided the 12 T cell receptor beta chains below, sequenced in a study of shared clonotypes between healthy human individuals. This table comes from immunoSEQ multiplex PCR, and its TCRdb copy is limited to in-frame clones, with some not included. Of millions of clones in the sample, roughly 93% were seen once. Sequenced sample: naive CD4+ T cells from PBMCs. Subset reported: CD45RA+ positively selected. The source of these receptors is a man younger than 35 in good health. Some clones in this sample may be carry-over from other donors' samples.

CDR3: CASSLDGGGDGQYF. The CDR3 DNA follows: TGTGCCAGCAGCTTAGACGGCGGGGGGGACGGGCAGTACTTC. The chain uses TRBV7-2 and TRBJ2-7; 9 bases align to TRBD2. V was pared by 1 base and J by 9 bases, with 7 bases of the junction left unmatched. Per the germline V gene, CDR1 is SGHTA and CDR2 is FQGNSA. The CDR3 has 14 amino acids.

About this clone: The sample contains more than one DNA sequence encoding this CDR3. The gene calls are TRBV11-2 and TRBJ2-7; maybe TRBD1 (5 bases). The germline V gene encodes CDR1 SGHAT and CDR2 FQNNGV. The CDR3 is 11 amino acids. V was shortened by 4 bases and J by 6 bases, with 7 bases between the two germline ends. CDR3 nucleotide sequence: TGTGCCAGCAGCTCAGGGCCCGAGCAGTACTTC. Its protein is CASSSGPEQYF. Using reference TRBV11-2 and TRBJ2-7 for the parts outside the CDR3, the full variable domain is EAGVAQSPRYKIIEKRQSVAFWCNPISGHATLYWYQQILGQGPKLLIQFQNNGVVDDSQLPKDRFSAERLKGVDSTLKIQPAKLEDSAVYLCASSSGPEQYFGPGTRLTVT.

The gene calls are TRBV11-2 and TRBJ1-1; D not certain. Germline assignment: CDR1 SGHAT and CDR2 FQNNGV. V was pared by 0 bases and J by 3 bases, with 8 bases between. This CDR3 contains 14 residues. The CDR3 spells CASSLEGSYTEAFF. The CDR3 DNA reads as TGTGCCAGCAGCTTAGAGGGTAGCTACACTGAAGCTTTCTTT.

This chain uses TRBV5-1 with TRBJ2-5; 7 bases line up with TRBD2. With V trimmed by 0 bases and J by 5 bases, 7 bases remained unmatched. The CDR3 length is 15 residues. CDR1 SGHRS and CDR2 YFSETQ come from the germline V gene. CDR3 region: CASSLEAGIGETQYF. In DNA form, the CDR3 reads TGCGCCAGCAGCTTGGAAGCGGGGATTGGGGAGACCCAGTACTTC. Complete variable domain (other parts from reference TRBV5-1 and TRBJ2-5): KAGVTQTPRYLIKTRGQQVTLSCSPISGHRSVSWYQQTPGQGLQFLFEYFSETQRNKGNFPGRFSGRQFSNSRSEMNVSTLELGDSALYLCASSLEAGIGETQYFGPGTRLLVL.

V gene TRBV10-3 combines with J gene TRBJ2-1; 8 bases are shared with TRBD2. V shed 0 bases, J shed 3 bases, and the junction held 7 bases outside the gene matches. CDR1 and CDR2 (germline): ENHRY, SYGVKD. The CDR3 is 17 residues long. In nucleotides, the CDR3 is TGTGCCATCAGTGAGTCTCGGCGTCTAGCGGGCTACAATGAGCAGTTCTTC. This encodes CAISESRRLAGYNEQFF.

The chain carries TRBV27 and TRBJ1-3; weak D call: TRBD1 (5 bases). Germline V gene data show CDR1 as MNHEY and CDR2 as SMNVEV (reference sequence). Trimming left V 6 bases short and J 4 bases short, with 16 bases between. The CDR3 is 15 residues long. In DNA form, the CDR3 reads TGTGCCAGCAGCAATACCGGGGCGCCCGGAAACACCATATATTTT. Protein product: CASSNTGAPGNTIYF.

As regards this clone: Other DNA sequences in the sample encode the same CDR3. The chain combines TRBV5-1 with TRBJ2-5; possible D gene TRBD2, 6 bases. CDR3 length: 13 amino acids. V lost 3 bases, J lost 5 bases, and 11 bases lay in between. In germline, CDR1 is SGHRS, CDR2 YFSETQ. The CDR3 DNA reads TGCGCCAGCAGCTCCGGGGGTGGGGAGACCCAGTACTTC. Protein: CASSSGGGETQYF.

With respect to this clone: Other DNA variants within this sample encode the same CDR3. The gene calls are TRBV11-2 and TRBJ2-2, with D perhaps matching TRBD1 (6 bases). Trimming left V 1 base short and J 1 base short, with 7 bases between. This CDR3 region has 15 residues. Per the germline V gene, CDR1 is SGHAT and CDR2 is FQNNGV. CDR3 coding DNA: TGTGCCAGCAGCTTAGGGACAGTGAACACCGGGGAGCTGTTTTTT. Its translation: CASSLGTVNTGELFF.

J is TRBJ2-6 and V is TRBV7-8; no firm D call. In germline, CDR1 is SGHVS, CDR2 FQNEAQ. This CDR3 has 16 amino acids. V was trimmed by 1 base and J by 0 bases, leaving 7 bases between them. The CDR3 spells CASSLVTSSGANVLTF. CDR3 in DNA: TGTGCCAGCAGCTTAGTGACATCCTCTGGGGCCAACGTCCTGACTTTC.

The chain carries TRBV18 and TRBJ2-2; perhaps TRBD2 as D (5 bases). CDR1 KGHSH and CDR2 LQKENI come from the germline V gene. V lost 0 bases and J 6 bases, leaving 17 bases between the germline ends. This CDR3 has 17 residues. The CDR3: CASSPPRPGSGPGELFF. As DNA, the CDR3 is TGTGCCAGCTCACCACCGCGGCCGGGGTCGGGCCCCGGGGAGCTGTTTTTT.

The chain joins TRBV10-3 to TRBJ2-5, with TRBD1 matching 9 bases. V was pared by 3 bases and J by 3 bases, with 5 bases of the junction left unmatched. Germline CDR1 reads ENHRY; CDR2 reads SYGVKD. The CDR3 consists of 15 residues. The CDR3: CAISEQQGAEETQYF. CDR3 coding DNA: TGTGCCATCAGTGAACAACAGGGGGCTGAAGAGACCCAGTACTTC.

This chain links TRBV28 with TRBJ2-5; D may correspond to TRBD1 or TRBD2 (5 bases each). The V end was cut by 5 bases, the J end by 6 bases, with 13 bases between. The CDR3 loop spans 13 amino acids. Germline V gene data show CDR1 as MDHEN and CDR2 as SYDVKM. The CDR3, as DNA: TGTGCCAGCAGTACCGGGGCCCCCAAGACCCAGTACTTC. Translated: CASSTGAPKTQYF.